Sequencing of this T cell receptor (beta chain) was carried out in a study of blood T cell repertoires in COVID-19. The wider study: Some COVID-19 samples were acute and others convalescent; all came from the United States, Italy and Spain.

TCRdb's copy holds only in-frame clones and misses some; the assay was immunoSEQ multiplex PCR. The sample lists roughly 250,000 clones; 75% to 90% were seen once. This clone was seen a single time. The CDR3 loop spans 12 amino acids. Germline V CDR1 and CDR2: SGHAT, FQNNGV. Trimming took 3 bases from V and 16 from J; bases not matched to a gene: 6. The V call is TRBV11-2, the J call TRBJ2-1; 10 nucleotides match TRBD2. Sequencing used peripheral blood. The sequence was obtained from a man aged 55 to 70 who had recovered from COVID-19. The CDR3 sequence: CASSFPGLANFF. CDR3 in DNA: TGTGCCAGCAGCTTTCCGGGACTAGCGAATTTCTTC.